The next 23 T cell receptor beta chains were all read from a single sample in a study of cytomegalovirus exposure and HLA in healthy donors. The PCR employed 60 Vbeta primers together with 13 Jbeta primers. This table comes from immunoSEQ multiplex PCR, and its TCRdb copy is limited to in-frame clones, with some not included. The repertoire consists of 90,000 to 100,000 clones, with about 80% occurring once and the leading ten covering 7% to 9%. The source material was PBMCs. Receptors originate from a man between 35 and 55 years old in good health and CMV-seropositive.

This chain joins TRBV10-3 and TRBJ1-2; TRBD1 matches 9 bases. This CDR3 contains 14 residues. Germline V gene lookup returns CDR1 ENHRY and CDR2 SYGVKD. V shed 4 bases and J 6 bases; nucleotides not matched to a gene: 6. The CDR3 bases are TGTGCCATCAGTGCGGGACAGGGTCTGAATGGCTACACCTTC. Amino acids: CAISAGQGLNGYTF.

The chain uses TRBV4-1 and TRBJ2-4; the match to TRBD2 covers 11 bases. The length of the CDR3 is 16 residues. Trimming took 4 bases from V and 6 from J; bases not matched to a gene: 8. The V gene's germline CDR1 is MGHRA and CDR2 YSYEKL. CDR3 region: CASSRQLAGEVNIQYF. The CDR3 DNA is TGCGCCAGCAGCCGACAACTAGCGGGAGAGGTAAACATTCAGTACTTC.

This chain connects TRBV5-1 to TRBJ2-5; maybe TRBD1 (6 bases). Trimming removed 5 bases at V and 5 bases at J, with 19 bases between. This CDR3 spans 15 amino acids. The germline V gene encodes CDR1 SGHRS and CDR2 YFSETQ. CDR3: CASRNLQGKAETQYF. CDR3 nucleotides: TGCGCCAGCAGAAACTTACAGGGTAAGGCGGAGACCCAGTACTTC.

There are a few counts of this clone. The V and J genes are TRBV10-3 and TRBJ1-3, with D possibly matching TRBD1 (5 bases). Trimming removed 10 bases at V and 0 bases at J, with 13 bases between. The CDR3 runs 14 residues. The V gene's germline CDR1 is ENHRY and CDR2 SYGVKD. The CDR3 protein is CATKTGHSGNTIYF. The CDR3 coding sequence is TGTGCCACTAAGACCGGACACTCTGGAAACACCATATATTTT.

The chain employs TRBV5-3 and TRBJ1-2, with TRBD1 identical over 12 bases. TRBV5-3 belongs to the ORF category, with a function that is uncertain. The CDR3 loop spans 17 amino acids. V lost 2 bases to trimming and J lost 3 bases; unmatched junction nucleotides: 8. CDR3 DNA sequence: TGTGCCAGAAGCTTTGGAACGGGACAGGGGGCAGACTATGGCTACACCTTC. This encodes CARSFGTGQGADYGYTF.

V and J are TRBV5-5 and TRBJ2-7; 10 bases map to TRBD1. The V gene end was trimmed by 0 bases and the J gene end by 7 bases; junction bases not matched to a gene: 10. The CDR3 runs 16 residues. CDR1 is SGHKS, CDR2 YYEKEE, per germline (reference sequence). This chain's CDR3 is CASSLAGQGTSREQYF. The DNA for the CDR3 is TGTGCCAGCAGCTTGGCGGGACAGGGGACCTCTCGTGAGCAGTACTTC.

This rearrangement joins TRBV2 to TRBJ2-5, with a weak D call TRBD2 (6 bases). The CDR3 has 14 residues. V was cut by 6 bases and J by 0 bases, with 11 bases left in between. Germline CDR1 and CDR2: SNHLY and FYNNEI. The CDR3 spells CASRIRDYQETQYF. The CDR3 DNA is TGTGCCAGCAGAATCCGGGACTACCAAGAGACCCAGTACTTC.

This clone occurred once. V is TRBV10-3 and J is TRBJ2-3; TRBD2 might be the D (5 bases). Germline CDR1 and CDR2: ENHRY and SYGVKD. The CDR3 runs 14 residues. V dropped 0 bases and J dropped 2 bases, with 6 bases sitting between them. CDR3 sequence (DNA): TGTGCCATCAGTGAGTCCGGGATCACAGATACGCAGTATTTT. Translated: CAISESGITDTQYF.

The gene calls are TRBV6-5 and TRBJ1-2; 7 bases line up with TRBD1. CDR3 length equals 15 residues. Germline-derived CDR1 and CDR2 are MNHEY and SVGAGI. Trimming removed 6 bases from V and 3 bases from J; junction bases left unmatched: 10. The chain's CDR3 is CASRGGAGVDYGYTF. The CDR3 bases are TGTGCCAGCAGAGGGGGCGCGGGTGTGGACTATGGCTACACCTTC.

V gene TRBV2 combines with J gene TRBJ2-7; TRBD2 matches 7 bases. The CDR3 runs to 13 residues. Trimming removed 6 bases from V and 3 bases from J; junction bases left unmatched: 5. Germline V gene sequence: CDR1 SNHLY, CDR2 FYNNEI. CDR3 residues: CASSLTGGYEQYF. Here the CDR3 DNA reads TGTGCCAGCAGCCTAACGGGGGGCTACGAGCAGTACTTC.

The rearrangement joins TRBV28 to TRBJ1-2; no firm D call. CDR3 size: 17 residues. Trimming took 3 bases from V and 3 from J, leaving 20 bases between them. Germline V CDR1 and CDR2: MDHEN, SYDVKM. The DNA of the CDR3 is TGTGCCAGCAGTTTCACCGGGCGGGGTTCATCCGACTATGGCTACACCTTC. It yields the protein CASSFTGRGSSDYGYTF.

The chain has TRBV7-6 and TRBJ1-1, with 7 bases that match TRBD1. The germline V gene encodes CDR1 SGHVS and CDR2 FNYEAQ. Unmatched junction bases numbered 8, after V lost 3 bases and J lost 4 bases. This CDR3 spans 15 amino acids. The CDR3 nucleotides are TGTGCCAGCAGCTTTCAAACAGGGGAGGCCACTGAAGCTTTCTTT. Encoded protein: CASSFQTGEATEAFF.

The genes are TRBV5-1 and TRBJ2-7; 11 bases match TRBD2. V dropped 2 bases and J dropped 3; count of bases not matched to a gene: 1. Germline values: CDR1 SGHRS, CDR2 YFSETQ. The CDR3 sequence is 14 residues long. DNA of the CDR3: TGCGCCAGCAGCTTTACTAGCGGGGGCTACGAGCAGTACTTC. Its protein product is CASSFTSGGYEQYF.

This clone was detected a few times. The chain carries TRBV7-9 and TRBJ2-5, with 9 bases that match TRBD1. Germline V gene lookup returns CDR1 SEHNR and CDR2 FQNEAQ (reference sequence). The CDR3 has 15 residues. V lost 11 bases, J lost 3 bases, and 13 bases stayed unmatched. The CDR3 DNA sequence: TGTGCCTCTTCGGATGGACAGGGGATGGAAGAGACCCAGTACTTC. It yields the protein CASSDGQGMEETQYF.

The chain couples TRBV18 to TRBJ2-7, with a possible D match to TRBD2 (6 bases). V was pared by 3 bases and J by 6 bases, with 21 bases between. The germline gives CDR1 KGHSH, CDR2 LQKENI. The CDR3 totals 16 residues. CDR3 protein: CASSPFSSGGVGEQYF. The CDR3 DNA reads as TGTGCCAGCTCACCGTTTTCGAGCGGAGGGGTTGGCGAGCAGTACTTC.

This chain connects TRBV29-1 to TRBJ2-7; 9 bases line up with TRBD1. Per the germline V gene, CDR1 is SQVTM and CDR2 is ANQGSEA. V lost 6 bases to trimming and J lost 6 bases; unmatched junction nucleotides: 3. CDR3 size: 11 residues. The CDR3 region is CSVEQGAEQYF. CDR3 bases: TGCAGCGTGGAACAGGGGGCCGAGCAGTACTTC.

Only one count was recorded for this clone. V usage is TRBV14 and J usage is TRBJ1-5; 8 bases line up with TRBD1. V lost 1 base, J lost 1 base, and 9 bases stayed unmatched. The CDR3 spans 18 residues. Germline V gene lookup returns CDR1 SGHDN and CDR2 FVKESK. The CDR3 is CASSQVRYWTGSNQPQHF. CDR3 nucleotides: TGTGCCAGCAGCCAAGTGCGGTATTGGACAGGGAGCAATCAGCCCCAGCATTTT.

This clone is a singleton in its sample. The rearrangement links TRBV2 to TRBJ2-1; 9 nucleotides match TRBD2. The CDR3 covers 12 residues. Germline V gives CDR1 SNHLY, CDR2 FYNNEI. Trimming took 6 bases from V and 15 from J; bases not matched to a gene: 9. The CDR3 loop reads CASSTISGRAFF. The CDR3 nucleotides are TGTGCCAGCAGCACGATTAGCGGGAGAGCGTTCTTC.

V gene TRBV5-1 combines with J gene TRBJ2-7, with D possibly being TRBD2 (5 bases). Germline lookup yields CDR1 SGHRS and CDR2 YFSETQ. V was trimmed by 5 bases and J by 0 bases, leaving 9 bases between them. The CDR3 runs 13 residues. The chain's CDR3 is CASSSAVSYEQYF. As DNA, the CDR3 is TGCGCCAGCAGTTCAGCGGTCTCCTACGAGCAGTACTTC. Full variable domain (outside the CDR3, taken from reference TRBV5-1 and TRBJ2-7): KAGVTQTPRYLIKTRGQQVTLSCSPISGHRSVSWYQQTPGQGLQFLFEYFSETQRNKGNFPGRFSGRQFSNSRSEMNVSTLELGDSALYLCASSSAVSYEQYFGPGTRLTVT.

This chain links TRBV4-3 with TRBJ2-3, with TRBD2 identical over 8 bases. V lost 0 bases and J lost 0; bases outside the gene matches: 8. This CDR3 has 18 residues. Germline CDR1 reads LGHNA; CDR2 reads YSLEER. CDR3 residues: CASSQDLRAGASTDTQYF. The CDR3 DNA reads TGCGCCAGCAGCCAAGATCTCAGAGCGGGAGCGAGCACAGATACGCAGTATTTT.

The CDR3 here is CASSLVDRGNEKLFF. The CDR3 DNA reads TGCGCCAGCAGCTTGGTTGACAGGGGCAATGAAAAACTGTTTTTT. J is TRBJ1-4 and V is TRBV5-1; 8 bases match TRBD1. The germline V gene has CDR1 SGHRS and CDR2 YFSETQ. The CDR3 has 15 residues. V shed 0 bases, J shed 5 bases, and the junction held 3 bases outside the gene matches.

The genes are TRBV5-1 and TRBJ1-1; unclear D gene. Germline V gene lookup returns CDR1 SGHRS and CDR2 YFSETQ. The CDR3 covers 12 residues. V lost 4 bases and J lost 9, with 13 bases in between. CDR3 bases: TGCGCCAGCAGCACCGAACAGAGACAAGCTTTCTTT. Amino acids: CASSTEQRQAFF. The entire variable domain, with the rest obtained from reference TRBV5-1 and TRBJ1-1, is as follows: KAGVTQTPRYLIKTRGQQVTLSCSPISGHRSVSWYQQTPGQGLQFLFEYFSETQRNKGNFPGRFSGRQFSNSRSEMNVSTLELGDSALYLCASSTEQRQAFFGQGTRLTVV.

This clone was counted once. This sequence joins TRBV4-1 and TRBJ2-2; TRBD2 aligns across 8 bases. In germline, CDR1 is MGHRA, CDR2 YSYEKL. The CDR3 covers 15 residues. The junction had 8 bases not matched to a gene; V was cut back by 4 bases and J by 7 bases. The CDR3 coding sequence is TGCGCCAGCAGCCTTAGCGGGATCGAGGGCGGGGAGCTGTTTTTT. This codes for CASSLSGIEGGELFF.